These 22 T cell receptor beta chains originate from one sample sequenced in a study of molecular identifiers for immune sequencing clone quantification. TCRdb passed the PCR reads through MiXCR, listing each CDR3 protein once. The data hold hundreds of thousands of distinct CDR3 sequences, with about 25% observed a single time. Sequenced material: naive CD8+ T cells from blood, with Jurkat cell RNA spiked in. Subset defined: FACS-sorted CD8+CD4-CCR7+CD45RA+ naive T cells. The source of these receptors is a human donor in good health. Some libraries in this study had Jurkat cell RNA spiked in.

This clonotype was observed a handful of times. This chain joins TRBV12-3 or TRBV12-4 and TRBJ2-2; D unclear. V lost 3 bases and J 5 bases, leaving 7 bases between the germline ends. The CDR3 covers 13 residues. The CDR3: CASSFQWTGELFF. In DNA, the CDR3 is TGTGCCAGCAGTTTTCAGTGGACCGGGGAGCTGTTTTTT.

Written as DNA, the CDR3 is TGTGCCAGCAAGGAAGGGCCCAATCAGCCCCAGCATTTT. Protein sequence: CASKEGPNQPQHF. V and J are TRBV27 and TRBJ1-5; D ambiguous. V was shortened by 7 bases and J by 3 bases, with 10 bases between the two germline ends. CDR1 and CDR2 (germline): MNHEY, SMNVEV (reference sequence). CDR3 length equals 13 residues.

On this clonotype itself: This could be a read error, since a much larger clone is one nucleotide away. V and J are TRBV9 and TRBJ1-1; D gene unclear. The V gene lost 4 bases and the J gene lost 3 bases, with 10 bases spanning the gap. This CDR3 is built from 13 residues. The germline V gene has CDR1 SGDLS and CDR2 YYNGEE. This chain's CDR3 is CASSIVGHTEAFF. The CDR3 region has the DNA TGTGCCAGCAGCATAGTCGGACACACTGAAGCTTTCTTT. The full variable domain, its missing parts supplied by reference TRBV9 and TRBJ1-1, is DSGVTQTPKHLITATGQRVTLRCSPRSGDLSVYWYQQSLDQGLQFLIQYYNGEERAKGNILERFSAQQFPDLHSELNLSSLELGDSALYFCASSIVGHTEAFFGQGTRLTVV.

This clonotype was counted many times. The chain employs TRBV7-9 and TRBJ1-1, with D unresolved. Trimming pared 6 bases from V and 4 bases from J, leaving 18 bases between. The CDR3 covers 15 residues. Germline-derived CDR1 and CDR2 are SEHNR and FQNEAQ (reference sequence). The CDR3, as DNA: TGTGCCAGCAGTCCCCCGGGCATGGGGAGCACTGAAGCTTTCTTT. This sequence encodes CASSPPGMGSTEAFF. The full variable domain, completed using reference TRBV7-9 and TRBJ1-1, is DTGVSQNPRHKITKRGQNVTFRCDPISEHNRLYWYRQTLGQGPEFLTYFQNEAQLEKSRLLSDRFSAERPKGSFSTLEIQRTEQGDSAMYLCASSPPGMGSTEAFFGQGTRLTVV.

A note on this clonotype: At one of its ends the junction is not consistent with the germline gene, which may arise from a read error. V is TRBV28 and J is TRBJ2-1, with TRBD2 matching 9 bases. Germline V gene lookup returns CDR1 MDHEN and CDR2 SYDVKM. CDR3 length: 15 amino acids. CDR3 loop: CASSRTTLAGDEQIF. CDR3 nucleotide sequence: TGTGCCAGCAGCCGAACGACCTTAGCGGGAGACGAGCAGATCTTC.

The chain employs TRBV13 and TRBJ1-4; the D is unclear. CDR3 length equals 16 residues. Looked up from germline, CDR1 is PRHDT and CDR2 is FYEKMQ (reference sequence). V gave up 4 bases and J gave up 7 bases, with 19 bases separating them. The CDR3 bases are TGTGCCAGCAGCTACCGGTTTGCTATGGGAAGTGAAAAACTGTTTTTT. Translating it yields CASSYRFAMGSEKLFF.

This clonotype came up a few times. The V call is TRBV14, the J call TRBJ2-2; D may be TRBD1 (7 bases). Germline values: CDR1 SGHDN, CDR2 FVKESK. The CDR3 sequence is 16 residues long. Trimming removed 4 bases from V and 8 bases from J, with 20 bases in between. The DNA of the CDR3 is TGTGCCAGCAGCCCCCCCAGGGGGGCAAGGTCAGGGGAGCTGTTTTTT. Translated: CASSPPRGARSGELFF.

Worth noting for this clonotype: It may be a read error: a sequence one base away is much more abundant. This chain uses TRBV7-9 with TRBJ2-3; 13 bases are shared with TRBD2. The CDR3 runs 16 residues. Germline V CDR1 and CDR2: SEHNR, FQNEAQ (reference sequence). CDR3 amino acids: CAGSFGTSGGTDTQYF. The CDR3, as DNA: TGTGCCGGCAGCTTTGGGACTAGCGGGGGCACAGATACGCAGTATTTT. The whole variable domain, filled in from reference TRBV7-9 and TRBJ2-3, reads DTGVSQNPRHKITKRGQNVTFRCDPISEHNRLYWYRQTLGQGPEFLTYFQNEAQLEKSRLLSDRFSAERPKGSFSTLEIQRTEQGDSAMYLCAGSFGTSGGTDTQYFGPGTRLTVL.

The table lists this clonotype with a few counts. This rearrangement joins TRBV27 to TRBJ2-7; the match to TRBD1 covers 7 bases. This CDR3 has 14 amino acids. J lost 5 bases, V lost 4 bases, and 8 bases had no gene match. Germline V gene lookup returns CDR1 MNHEY and CDR2 SMNVEV (reference sequence). The CDR3 DNA follows: TGTGCCAGCAGTTGGGGGCAGGGGGTCCACGAGCAGTACTTC. Residues: CASSWGQGVHEQYF.

Comments on this clonotype: A much larger clone differs from this one at a single base, so this may be a read error. The chain employs TRBV6-2 or TRBV6-3 and TRBJ1-1, with D hard to call. Per the germline V gene, CDR1 is MNHEY and CDR2 is SVGEGT. With 4 bases removed from V and 2 bases from J, the gap between germline ends came to 11 bases. This CDR3 contains 14 residues. This chain's CDR3 is CASSFQPDNTEAFF. The CDR3 region has the DNA TGTGCCAGCAGTTTTCAGCCGGATAACACTGAAGCTTTCTTT.

This clonotype has only a few counts. This chain uses TRBV4-3 with TRBJ2-1, with D possibly TRBD2 on 5 matching bases. The germline V gene has CDR1 LGHNA and CDR2 YSLEER. V lost 1 base and J 9 bases, leaving 10 bases between the germline ends. The CDR3 has 13 amino acids. The CDR3 sequence: CASSQAAGIEQFF. The CDR3, as DNA: TGCGCCAGCAGCCAAGCAGCCGGGATTGAGCAGTTCTTC.

The sample holds many counts of this clonotype. DNA of the CDR3: TGTGCCAGTTCTGGACTAGCGCCGGCCGGCGAGCAGTACTTC. The encoded protein is CASSGLAPAGEQYF. The chain joins TRBV19 to TRBJ2-7; 9 nucleotides align to TRBD2. CDR1 LNHDA and CDR2 SQIVND come from the germline V gene (reference sequence). The V segment lost 8 bases and the J segment 6 bases; nucleotides outside the gene matches: 11. CDR3 length: 14 amino acids.

On this clonotype itself: At one boundary the junction diverges from the germline segment, which might be a read error. The chain is built from TRBV27 and TRBJ1-2; D gene uncertain. The CDR3 covers 16 residues. Germline V gene sequence: CDR1 MNHEY, CDR2 SMNVEV (reference sequence). CDR3 coding DNA: TGTGCCAGCAGTTTATCGCCGGGCCTAGCTAACTATGGCTGCACCTTC. As protein: CASSLSPGLANYGCTF.

Concerning this clonotype: Because it lacks the conserved phenylalanine or tryptophan at the end, this CDR3 is likely a read error. V and J are TRBV7-9 and TRBJ2-1; D is undetermined. Trimming removed 1 base at V and 9 bases at J, with 10 bases between. Per the germline V gene, CDR1 is SEHNR and CDR2 is FQNEAQ (reference sequence). The CDR3 covers 13 residues. The CDR3 protein is CASSLGSRIEQFS. For the CDR3, the DNA is TGTGCCAGCAGCTTAGGTAGTCGTATTGAGCAGTTCTCC.

The rearrangement links TRBV30 to TRBJ1-1; TRBD1 is a possible D gene (5 bases). The CDR3 is 16 amino acids. The germline V and J ends were trimmed by 0 bases and 4 bases, with 18 bases remaining between them. The germline CDR1 and CDR2 sequences are GTSNPN and SVGIG (reference sequence). CDR3 DNA sequence: TGTGCCTGGAGTGTACGTATTCTGGGGCCGTTCACTGAAGCTTTCTTT. This gives the protein CAWSVRILGPFTEAFF.

The chain couples TRBV10-1 to TRBJ2-1, with 11 bases identical to TRBD1. The germline V gene has CDR1 WNHNN and CDR2 SYGVQD (reference sequence). The CDR3 contains 15 residues. V was clipped by 4 bases and J by 7 bases; unmatched bases: 6. CDR3 region: CASSALDRGLNEQFF. The CDR3 DNA reads as TGCGCCAGCAGTGCCTTGGACAGGGGGCTTAATGAGCAGTTCTTC.

The rearrangement joins TRBV6-1 to TRBJ1-5; D gene uncertain. The CDR3 length is 14 residues. From germline, CDR1 is MNHNS and CDR2 SASEGT. V lost 2 bases, J lost 0 bases, and 5 bases lay in between. CDR3 amino acids: CASSEQYSNQPQHF. The CDR3 coding sequence is TGTGCCAGCAGTGAACAGTATAGCAATCAGCCCCAGCATTTT.

This clonotype was counted a few times. The V gene is TRBV27, the J gene TRBJ2-3; 9 positions match TRBD2. The CDR3 totals 16 residues. J was trimmed by 0 bases and V by 5 bases; bases with no gene match: 6. CDR1 MNHEY and CDR2 SMNVEV come from the germline V gene (reference sequence). The CDR3 here is CASSTIAGVSTDTQYF. CDR3 nucleotide sequence: TGTGCCAGCAGTACCATAGCGGGGGTAAGCACAGATACGCAGTATTTT.

V usage is TRBV6-2 or TRBV6-3 and J usage is TRBJ2-7; 11 positions agree with TRBD2. CDR1 is MNHEY and CDR2 is SVGEGT in the germline V gene. Unmatched junction bases numbered 8, after V lost 2 bases and J lost 2 bases. This CDR3 comprises 17 residues. CDR3 coding DNA: TGTGCCAGCAGTTACCCACGGGTAGCGGGGGGGACCTACGAGCAGTACTTC. It yields the protein CASSYPRVAGGTYEQYF.

The rearrangement uses TRBV6-5 and TRBJ2-5, with 8 positions matching TRBD1. V lost 7 bases and J lost 0; bases outside the gene matches: 4. CDR1 and CDR2 (germline): MNHEY, SVGAGI. This CDR3 contains 14 residues. The CDR3 region is CASTGTGNQETQYF. CDR3 nucleotides: TGTGCCAGCACAGGGACAGGAAACCAAGAGACCCAGTACTTC.

The chain carries TRBV9 and TRBJ2-7; the D gene could be TRBD1 or TRBD2 (5 bases each). The CDR3 totals 15 residues. Germline CDR1 SGDLS, CDR2 YYNGEE. V was cut by 3 bases and J by 3 bases, with 16 bases left in between. CDR3 loop: CASSGDGAFGYEQYF. The CDR3 DNA reads TGTGCCAGCAGCGGGGACGGGGCCTTTGGCTACGAGCAGTACTTC.

This clonotype was seen a handful of times. The genes are TRBV16 and TRBJ1-2, with 7 positions matching TRBD1. Trimming at V came to 2 bases and at J to 6 bases, leaving 6 bases not matched to a gene. This CDR3 is built from 14 residues. CDR1 and CDR2 from the germline V gene are KGHSY and FQNENV. The CDR3 region has the DNA TGTGCCAGCAGCCAAAAAACAGGGGAGGATGGCTACACCTTC. This translates into CASSQKTGEDGYTF.